A selection of T cell receptor beta chains follows, all from one sample in a study of CD8 T cells in Susac syndrome. MiXCR was run by TCRdb on the immunoSEQ multiplex PCR reads, yielding one entry per CDR3 protein. Found here are about 200,000 distinct CDR3 sequences, about 95% of them singletons; the top ten hold about 0.09%. The sequencing input was CD4+ T cells from PBMCs. These receptors originate from a human donor with multiple sclerosis. CDR3s include the opening cysteine and the closing phenylalanine or tryptophan. The order of the fields is J gene, D gene, V gene, clone size, CDR3 DNA, CDR3 protein. A D gene is named only where the DNA matches it firmly. Rows may omit the clone size; those that give it use once, few, many or a size class.

J: TRBJ2-1; D: -; V: TRBV7-6; size: few; DNA: TGTGCCAGCAGCACAGAGACAGTCAATGAGCAGTTCTTC; CDR3: CASSTETVNEQFF
J: TRBJ1-2; D: -; V: TRBV29-1; size: -; DNA: TGCAGCGACTGGGCCAGGCACGGTGATGGCTACACCTTC; CDR3: CSDWARHGDGYTF
J: TRBJ2-5; D: TRBD1; V: TRBV20-1; size: -; DNA: TGCAGTGCCCCCCCCTCCGGGACAGGGGTAGAGACCCAGTACTTC; CDR3: CSAPPSGTGVETQYF
J: TRBJ1-1; D: -; V: TRBV29-1; size: -; DNA: TGCAGCTCGCGGCACACTGAAGCTTTCTTT; CDR3: CSSRHTEAFF
J: TRBJ2-3; D: -; V: TRBV25-1; size: -; DNA: TGTGCCAGCAGTGAGTGGGGACGAGGCACAGATACGCAGTATTTT; CDR3: CASSEWGRGTDTQYF
J: TRBJ2-2; D: -; V: TRBV2; size: -; DNA: TGTGCCAGCGGAGCTGGACTCTCGAACACCGGGGAGCTGTTTTTT; CDR3: CASGAGLSNTGELFF
J: TRBJ2-7; D: TRBD1; V: TRBV5-1; size: -; DNA: TGCGCCAGCAGCTTTGACAGGGGCGACTACGAGCAGTACTTC; CDR3: CASSFDRGDYEQYF
J: TRBJ1-2; D: -; V: TRBV7-9; size: -; DNA: TGTGCCAGCAGCCAAACCGGACAGAACTATGGCTACACCTTC; CDR3: CASSQTGQNYGYTF
J: TRBJ1-1; D: -; V: TRBV20-1; size: -; DNA: TGCAGTGCTAAGGGCCACACTGAAGCTTTCTTT; CDR3: CSAKGHTEAFF
J: TRBJ1-2; D: -; V: TRBV2; size: -; DNA: TGTGCCAGCACAACGGGGTATGGCTACACCTTC; CDR3: CASTTGYGYTF
J: TRBJ1-2; D: -; V: TRBV24-1; size: -; DNA: TGTGCCACCAGTGGTCGACAGGAGAACTATGGCTACACCTTC; CDR3: CATSGRQENYGYTF
J: TRBJ2-1; D: -; V: TRBV19; size: -; DNA: TGTGCCAGTAGTCCCCGAGTAGAGGAGCAGTTCTTC; CDR3: CASSPRVEEQFF
J: TRBJ2-1; D: -; V: TRBV7-3; size: once; DNA: TGTGCCAGCAGCTCGCTTAGTGGGTCCTACAATGAGCAGTTCTTC; CDR3: CASSSLSGSYNEQFF
J: TRBJ2-1; D: TRBD1; V: TRBV20-1; size: -; DNA: TGCAGTGCTAGCGGACAGGTCAACGAGCAGTTCTTC; CDR3: CSASGQVNEQFF
J: TRBJ2-3; D: -; V: TRBV5-3; size: -; DNA: TGTGCCAGATACCGGGCCCCATCGGGAGATACGCAGTATTTT; CDR3: CARYRAPSGDTQYF
J: TRBJ1-2; D: -; V: TRBV2; size: -; DNA: TGTGCCAGCACTATCTATGGCTACACCTTC; CDR3: CASTIYGYTF
J: TRBJ2-5; D: -; V: TRBV24-1; size: -; DNA: TGTGCCACCAGTGATAGCGGCGGAGGAGAGACCCAGTACTTC; CDR3: CATSDSGGGETQYF
J: TRBJ2-3; D: -; V: TRBV12-3/TRBV12-4; size: -; DNA: TGTGCCAGCAGTTTGAGACTCTCCGGGGGAGATACGCAGTATTTT; CDR3: CASSLRLSGGDTQYF
J: TRBJ2-7; D: TRBD1; V: TRBV5-1; size: -; DNA: TGCGCCAGCAGCCCGAGACAGGGGGGCACCTACGAGCAGTACTTC; CDR3: CASSPRQGGTYEQYF
J: TRBJ2-7; D: TRBD1; V: TRBV23-1; size: -; DNA: TGCGCCAGCAGTCAATCGGGTCAGGGGGAATTGTACGAGCAGTACTTC; CDR3: CASSQSGQGELYEQYF
J: TRBJ1-1; D: -; V: TRBV7-2; size: -; DNA: TGTGCCAGCAGCTTAATGTCCACCAGGGCTTTCTTT; CDR3: CASSLMSTRAFF
J: TRBJ1-2; D: -; V: TRBV3-1; size: -; DNA: TGTGCCAGCAGCCAAGTGAGTTCAGGGGACTATGCTGGCTACACCTTC; CDR3: CASSQVSSGDYAGYTF
J: TRBJ2-3; D: -; V: TRBV20-1; size: -; DNA: TGCAGTGCTGGGGGAGCGAGTGATACGCAGTATTTT; CDR3: CSAGGASDTQYF
J: TRBJ2-1; D: TRBD2; V: TRBV11-2; size: -; DNA: TGTGCCAGCAGCCGCCTCCGGGACTCTCTCCCGGGGGGGAATGAGCAGTTCTTC; CDR3: CASSRLRDSLPGGNEQFF
J: TRBJ1-1; D: -; V: TRBV20-1; size: -; DNA: TGCAGTGCTAGAACTATGGGGAGACTGAACACTGAAGCTTTCTTT; CDR3: CSARTMGRLNTEAFF